The 2 T cell receptor beta chains given below trace back to one sample, sequenced in a study of T cell changes during pregnancy in multiple sclerosis. This table comes from immunoSEQ multiplex PCR, and its TCRdb copy is limited to in-frame clones, with some not included. The sample contains fewer than 65,000 clones, roughly 90% of which appear only once. The material sequenced was peripheral blood, taken before pregnancy. The receptors shown here come from a female donor with multiple sclerosis, enrolled in a pregnancy study.

The chain couples TRBV7-3 to TRBJ2-7, with 10 bases identical to TRBD2. Unmatched junction bases numbered 6, after V lost 4 bases and J lost 3 bases. Germline assignment: CDR1 SGHTA and CDR2 FQGTGA. CDR3 length: 15 residues. DNA of the CDR3: TGTGCCAGCAGCTACGCACTAGCGGGGCGCTACGAGCAGTACTTC. It codes for CASSYALAGRYEQYF.

The chain is built from TRBV9 and TRBJ1-1, with TRBD1 matching 9 bases. CDR3 length: 14 amino acids. The V segment lost 3 bases and the J segment 3 bases; nucleotides outside the gene matches: 3. Germline V gene lookup returns CDR1 SGDLS and CDR2 YYNGEE. The CDR3 is CASSDRTGDTEAFF. The DNA of the CDR3 is TGTGCCAGCAGCGACCGGACAGGGGACACTGAAGCTTTCTTT.